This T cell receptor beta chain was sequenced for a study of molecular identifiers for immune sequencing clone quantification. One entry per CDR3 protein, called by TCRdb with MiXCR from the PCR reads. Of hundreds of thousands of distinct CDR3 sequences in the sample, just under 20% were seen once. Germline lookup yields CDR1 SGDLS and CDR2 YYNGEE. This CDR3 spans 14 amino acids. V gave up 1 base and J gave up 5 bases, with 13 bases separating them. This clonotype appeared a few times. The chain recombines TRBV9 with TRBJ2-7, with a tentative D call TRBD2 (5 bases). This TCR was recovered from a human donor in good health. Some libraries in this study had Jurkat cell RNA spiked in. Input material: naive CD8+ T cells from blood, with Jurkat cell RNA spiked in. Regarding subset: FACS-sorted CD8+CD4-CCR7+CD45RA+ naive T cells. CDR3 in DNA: TGTGCCAGCAGCGTAAGCGGCTTGCTACACGAGCAGTACTTC. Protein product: CASSVSGLLHEQYF.